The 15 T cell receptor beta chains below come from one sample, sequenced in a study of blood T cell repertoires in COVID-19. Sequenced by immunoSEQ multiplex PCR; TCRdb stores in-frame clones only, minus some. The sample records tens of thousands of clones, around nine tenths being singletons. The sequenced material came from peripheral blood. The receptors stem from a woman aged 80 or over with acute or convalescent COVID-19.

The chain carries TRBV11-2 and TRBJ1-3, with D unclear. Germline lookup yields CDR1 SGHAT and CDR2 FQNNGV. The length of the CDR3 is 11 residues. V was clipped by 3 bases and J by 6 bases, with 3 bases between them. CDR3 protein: CASSFVNTIYF. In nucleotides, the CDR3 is TGTGCCAGCAGCTTCGTAAACACCATATATTTT.

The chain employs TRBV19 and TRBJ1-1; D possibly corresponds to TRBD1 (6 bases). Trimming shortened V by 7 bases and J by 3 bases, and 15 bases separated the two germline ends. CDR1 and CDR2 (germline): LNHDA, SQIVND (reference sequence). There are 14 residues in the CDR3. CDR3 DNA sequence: TGTGCCAGTATACGGGATAAGGGGGACACTGAAGCTTTCTTT. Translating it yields CASIRDKGDTEAFF.

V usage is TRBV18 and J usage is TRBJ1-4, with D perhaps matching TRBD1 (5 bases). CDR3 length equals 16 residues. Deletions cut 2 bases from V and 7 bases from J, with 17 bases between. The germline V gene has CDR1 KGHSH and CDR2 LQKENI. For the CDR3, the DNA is TGTGCCAGCTCACCAAGCGCGCGGGACGGCGGTGAAAAACTGTTTTTT. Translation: CASSPSARDGGEKLFF.

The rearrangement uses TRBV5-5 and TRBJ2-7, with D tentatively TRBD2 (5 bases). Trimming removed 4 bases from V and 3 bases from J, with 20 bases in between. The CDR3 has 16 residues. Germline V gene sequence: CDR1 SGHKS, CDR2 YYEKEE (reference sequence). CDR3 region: CASSSRGVGSFYEQYF. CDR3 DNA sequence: TGTGCCAGCAGCAGTCGGGGAGTCGGTAGCTTCTACGAGCAGTACTTC. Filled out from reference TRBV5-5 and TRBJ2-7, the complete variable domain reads DAGVTQSPTHLIKTRGQQVTLRCSPISGHKSVSWYQQVLGQGPQFIFQYYEKEERGRGNFPDRFSARQFPNYSSELNVNALLLGDSALYLCASSSRGVGSFYEQYFGPGTRLTVT.

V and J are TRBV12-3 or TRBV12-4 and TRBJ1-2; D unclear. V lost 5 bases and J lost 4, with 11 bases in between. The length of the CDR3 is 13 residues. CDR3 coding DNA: TGTGCCAGCAGTCCAGATCCGTTCTATGGCTACACCTTC. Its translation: CASSPDPFYGYTF.

CDR3 nucleotides: TGTGCCAGCAGGGCAGGGGGCGCGAACACCGGGGAGCTGTTTTTT. This translates into CASRAGGANTGELFF. The rearrangement joins TRBV9 to TRBJ2-2, with TRBD1 matching 8 bases. Trimming at V came to 5 bases and at J to 0 bases, leaving 3 bases not matched to a gene. CDR3 length: 15 residues. CDR1 is SGDLS, CDR2 YYNGEE, per germline. Filled out from reference TRBV9 and TRBJ2-2, the complete variable domain reads DSGVTQTPKHLITATGQRVTLRCSPRSGDLSVYWYQQSLDQGLQFLIQYYNGEERAKGNILERFSAQQFPDLHSELNLSSLELGDSALYFCASRAGGANTGELFFGEGSRLTVL.

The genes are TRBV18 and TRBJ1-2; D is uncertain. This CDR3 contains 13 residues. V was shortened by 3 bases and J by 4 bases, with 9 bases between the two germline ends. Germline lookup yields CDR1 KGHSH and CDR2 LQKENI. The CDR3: CASSPIDFYGYTF. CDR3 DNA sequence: TGTGCCAGCTCACCGATTGACTTCTATGGCTACACCTTC.

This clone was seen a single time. CDR3 in amino acids: CASTPDRGSHEQYF. CDR3 coding DNA: TGTGCCAGCACTCCAGACAGGGGGAGCCACGAGCAGTACTTC. The chain recombines TRBV6-5 with TRBJ2-7; 9 positions agree with TRBD1. The CDR3 has 14 amino acids. V shed 7 bases, J shed 5 bases, and the junction held 9 bases outside the gene matches. Germline lookup yields CDR1 MNHEY and CDR2 SVGAGI.

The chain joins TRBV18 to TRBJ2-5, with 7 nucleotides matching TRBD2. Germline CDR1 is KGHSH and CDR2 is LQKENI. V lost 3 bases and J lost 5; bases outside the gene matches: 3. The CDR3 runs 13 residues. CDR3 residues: CASSPMGGETQYF. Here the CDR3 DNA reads TGTGCCAGCTCACCGATGGGAGGGGAGACCCAGTACTTC.

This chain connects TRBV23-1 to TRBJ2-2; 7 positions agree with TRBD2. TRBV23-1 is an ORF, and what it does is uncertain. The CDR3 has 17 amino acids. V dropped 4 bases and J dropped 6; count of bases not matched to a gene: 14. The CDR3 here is CASSRLGPRRESGELFF. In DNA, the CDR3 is TGCGCCAGCAGTCGCCTAGGGCCTAGGCGGGAGTCCGGGGAGCTGTTTTTT.

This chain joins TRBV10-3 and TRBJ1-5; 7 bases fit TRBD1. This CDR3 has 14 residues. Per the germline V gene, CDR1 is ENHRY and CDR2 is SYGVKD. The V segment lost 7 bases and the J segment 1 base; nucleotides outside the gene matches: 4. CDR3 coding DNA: TGTGCCATCAAGGGGGCAGGGAGCAATCAGCCCCAGCATTTT. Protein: CAIKGAGSNQPQHF.

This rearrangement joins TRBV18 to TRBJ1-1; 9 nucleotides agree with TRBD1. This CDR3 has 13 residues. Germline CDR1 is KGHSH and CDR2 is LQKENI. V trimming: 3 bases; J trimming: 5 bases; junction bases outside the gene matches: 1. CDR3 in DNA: TGTGCCAGCTCACCCGACAGGGGGACTGAAGCTTTCTTT. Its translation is CASSPDRGTEAFF.

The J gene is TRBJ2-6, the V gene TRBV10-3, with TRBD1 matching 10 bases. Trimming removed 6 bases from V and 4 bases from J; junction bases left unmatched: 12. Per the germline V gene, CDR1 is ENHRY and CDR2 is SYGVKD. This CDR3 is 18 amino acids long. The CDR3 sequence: CAISAAPGTGAGANVLTF. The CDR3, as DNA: TGTGCCATCAGCGCGGCTCCCGGGACAGGGGCCGGGGCCAACGTCCTGACTTTC.

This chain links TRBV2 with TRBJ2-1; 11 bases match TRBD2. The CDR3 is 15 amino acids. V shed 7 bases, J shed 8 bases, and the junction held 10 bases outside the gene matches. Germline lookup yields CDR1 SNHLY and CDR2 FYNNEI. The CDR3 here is CASTAGLAGSHEQFF. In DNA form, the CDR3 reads TGTGCCAGCACCGCAGGACTAGCGGGTTCCCATGAGCAGTTCTTC.

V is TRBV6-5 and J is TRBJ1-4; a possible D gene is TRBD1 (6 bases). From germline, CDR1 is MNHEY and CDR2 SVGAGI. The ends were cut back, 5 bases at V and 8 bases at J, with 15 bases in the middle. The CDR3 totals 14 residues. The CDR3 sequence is CASSPRGGEEKLFF. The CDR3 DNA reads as TGTGCCAGCAGTCCCCGAGGGGGGGAAGAAAAACTGTTTTTT.